Sequencing of this TCR beta chain was carried out in a study of naive and memory T cell subsets. Alpha and beta libraries were amplified separately from the second PCR onward. CD4+ T cell IFNgamma after overnight CMV lysate exposure gave donor CMV status. Four subsets defined by CD45RA and CD27 were sorted after CD3, CD4, CD8 and live/dead staining. Two oligonucleotides, mixed equimolar, formed the beta constant-region primer covering TRBC1 and TRBC2. Four rounds of PCR amplified the ligated cDNA using nested alpha and beta constant-region primers plus SP2. Each CDR3 protein is one row after TCRdb ran MiXCR on the UMI-ligation and nested PCR reads. Of about 99,000 distinct CDR3 sequences in the sample, about 14% were seen once. With respect to this clonotype: Its target is not known.

The study, taken as a whole, reports: Especially in CD8 cells, naive repertoires contained a few larger clonotypes, possibly CD45RA-re-expressing memory cells.

The sample taken for sequencing was naive CD8+ T cells from blood. The receptor was derived from a human donor in good health.

The CDR3 DNA reads TGTGCCAGCAGTCGCCGACTAGCGGAGCCCCCAGATACGCAGTATTTT. Translation gives CASSRRLAEPPDTQYF. The chain has TRBV12-3 or TRBV12-4 and TRBJ2-3; 9 bases fit TRBD2. The CDR3 length is 16 residues. The junction had 10 bases not matched to a gene; V was cut back by 5 bases and J by 4 bases.